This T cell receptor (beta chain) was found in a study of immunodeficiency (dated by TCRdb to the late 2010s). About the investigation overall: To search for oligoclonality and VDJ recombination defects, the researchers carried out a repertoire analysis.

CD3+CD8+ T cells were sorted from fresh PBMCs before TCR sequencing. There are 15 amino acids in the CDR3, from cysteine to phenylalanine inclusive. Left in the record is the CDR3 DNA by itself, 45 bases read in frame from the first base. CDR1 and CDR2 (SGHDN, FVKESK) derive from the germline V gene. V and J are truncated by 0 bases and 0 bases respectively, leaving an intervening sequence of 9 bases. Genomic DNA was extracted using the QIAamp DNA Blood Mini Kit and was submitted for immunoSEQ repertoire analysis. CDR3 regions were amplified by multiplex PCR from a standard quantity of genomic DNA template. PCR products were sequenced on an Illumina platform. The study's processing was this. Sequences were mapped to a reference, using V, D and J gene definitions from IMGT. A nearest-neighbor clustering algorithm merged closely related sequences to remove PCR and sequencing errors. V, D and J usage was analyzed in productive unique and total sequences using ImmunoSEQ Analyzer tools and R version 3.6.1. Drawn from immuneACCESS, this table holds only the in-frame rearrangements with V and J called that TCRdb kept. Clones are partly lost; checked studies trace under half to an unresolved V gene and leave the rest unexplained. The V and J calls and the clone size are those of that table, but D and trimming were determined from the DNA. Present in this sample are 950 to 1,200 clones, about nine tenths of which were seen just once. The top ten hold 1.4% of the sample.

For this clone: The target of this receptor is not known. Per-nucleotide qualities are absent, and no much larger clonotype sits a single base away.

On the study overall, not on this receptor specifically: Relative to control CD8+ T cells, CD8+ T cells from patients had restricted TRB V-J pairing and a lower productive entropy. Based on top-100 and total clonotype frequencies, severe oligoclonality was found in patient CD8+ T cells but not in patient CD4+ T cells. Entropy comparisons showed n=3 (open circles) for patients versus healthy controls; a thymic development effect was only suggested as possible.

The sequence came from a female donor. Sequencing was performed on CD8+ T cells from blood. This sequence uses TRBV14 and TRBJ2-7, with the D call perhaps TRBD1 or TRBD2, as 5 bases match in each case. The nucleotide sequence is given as TGTGCCAGCAGCCAAGACTCGGGGCCCTCCTACGAGCAGTACTTC. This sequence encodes CASSQDSGPSYEQYF.